Shown below are 9 T cell receptor beta chains from a single sample sequenced in a study of cytomegalovirus exposure and HLA in healthy donors. Amplification used 60 Vbeta primers and 13 Jbeta primers. Clones were read by immunoSEQ multiplex PCR, and TCRdb kept only the in-frame ones, dropping some. Recorded for this sample: roughly 190,000 clones. The sequenced material came from PBMCs. The receptors were gathered from a woman between 18 and 30 years old in good health and CMV-seropositive.

The chain links TRBV30 to TRBJ2-1; D is unclear. The CDR3 consists of 14 residues. V shed 2 bases and J shed 2 bases, with 10 bases lying between them. The germline CDR1 and CDR2 sequences are GTSNPN and SVGIG (reference sequence). Here the CDR3 reads CAWSRLTPYNEQFF. DNA of the CDR3: TGTGCCTGGAGTAGACTTACCCCCTACAATGAGCAGTTCTTC.

The V gene is TRBV13, the J gene TRBJ2-3, with 7 bases identical to TRBD1. The V segment lost 6 bases and the J segment 0 bases; nucleotides outside the gene matches: 6. CDR1 and CDR2 (germline): PRHDT, FYEKMQ (reference sequence). The CDR3 totals 15 residues. The CDR3 sequence is CASRKGASSTDTQYF. The DNA for the CDR3 is TGTGCCAGCAGGAAGGGGGCTTCTAGCACAGATACGCAGTATTTT.

The chain has TRBV2 and TRBJ2-1; TRBD2 agrees at 14 bases. The CDR3 is 13 amino acids. The germline gives CDR1 SNHLY, CDR2 FYNNEI. V lost 10 bases, J lost 10 bases, and 6 bases stayed unmatched. CDR3 nucleotide sequence: TGTGCCACCTCGGGACTAGCGGGAGTAGAGCAGTTCTTC. It codes for CATSGLAGVEQFF.

Remarks on this clone: Other nucleotide sequences from this sample produce the same CDR3. This chain joins TRBV5-1 and TRBJ2-5, with D perhaps matching TRBD2 (6 bases). V shed 0 bases and J shed 1 base, with 7 bases lying between them. Germline V gives CDR1 SGHRS, CDR2 YFSETQ. There are 14 residues in the CDR3. The chain's CDR3 is CASSLGSGQETQYF. The CDR3 DNA follows: TGCGCCAGCAGCTTGGGTAGCGGCCAAGAGACCCAGTACTTC.

The DNA for the CDR3 is TGTGCCAGTAGTATAGTCGCGGGACCCTCCTACGAGCAGTACTTC. As protein: CASSIVAGPSYEQYF. The J gene is TRBJ2-7, the V gene TRBV19; TRBD2 is a possible D gene (6 bases). This CDR3 region has 15 residues. The germline V gene encodes CDR1 LNHDA and CDR2 SQIVND (reference sequence). Trimming left V 1 base short and J 0 bases short, with 10 bases between. Combining the CDR3 with reference TRBV19 and TRBJ2-7 gives the whole variable domain DGGITQSPKYLFRKEGQNVTLSCEQNLNHDAMYWYRQDPGQGLRLIYYSQIVNDFQKGDIAEGYSVSREKKESFPLTVTSAQKNPTAFYLCASSIVAGPSYEQYFGPGTRLTVT.

The chain's CDR3 is CASSKGGQGDGYTF. CDR3 DNA sequence: TGTGCCAGCAGCAAAGGGGGACAGGGAGATGGCTACACCTTC. The chain has TRBV21-1 and TRBJ1-2; the DNA was not used to check the table's D call, TRBD1. TRBV21-1 is described as a pseudogene. CDR3 length: 14 amino acids.

The rearrangement links TRBV5-8 to TRBJ1-5, with D perhaps matching TRBD1 (6 bases). Per the germline V gene, CDR1 is SGHTS and CDR2 is YDEGEE. V lost 4 bases and J lost 4, with 9 bases in between. This CDR3 has 13 residues. CDR3 nucleotides: TGTGCCAGCAGCCTCGACAGGAATCAGCCCCAGCATTTT. It specifies CASSLDRNQPQHF.

This chain uses TRBV19 with TRBJ1-4, with 8 bases fitting TRBD1. With V trimmed by 3 bases and J by 7 bases, 7 bases remained unmatched. The CDR3 consists of 15 residues. Germline loops: CDR1 LNHDA, CDR2 SQIVND (reference sequence). The CDR3 is CASSMADRVGEKLFF. CDR3 nucleotide sequence: TGTGCCAGTAGTATGGCGGACAGGGTTGGTGAAAAACTGTTTTTT.

The CDR3 DNA reads as TGTGCCAGCAGTAGGACAGGGGGCACAGATACGCAGTATTTT. This sequence encodes CASSRTGGTDTQYF. The V and J genes are TRBV27 and TRBJ2-3; TRBD1 matches 9 bases. Germline lookup yields CDR1 MNHEY and CDR2 SMNVEV (reference sequence). V shed 5 bases and J 1 base; nucleotides not matched to a gene: 1. The CDR3 is made up of 14 amino acids.